This T cell receptor beta chain was documented in a study of blood T cell repertoires in COVID-19. CDR1 MNHNY and CDR2 SVGAGI come from the germline V gene (reference sequence). This CDR3 region has 15 residues. V dropped 2 bases and J dropped 4; count of bases not matched to a gene: 4. Produced via immunoSEQ multiplex PCR; TCRdb's table is partial and in-frame only. Among some 260,000 clones listed, approximately 81% were seen once. The chain uses TRBV6-6 and TRBJ1-5; 8 bases map to TRBD1. This clonotype was sampled from a woman in her late teens or twenties with acute or convalescent COVID-19. Specimen: peripheral blood. In DNA, the CDR3 is TGTGCCAGCAGTTACCAGGGGGCGAAGAATCAGCCCCAGCATTTT. Translated: CASSYQGAKNQPQHF.